This T cell receptor beta chain was documented in a study of OX40 agonist ivuxolimab in advanced cancers. In the study overall: Treatment received earlier with anti-PD-1, anti-PD-L1 or anti-CTLA-4 agents was allowed, and less than 45% had some. General study results and limits: In the 0.1 to 3.0 mg/kg range, CD4+ and CD8+ blood T cells had expanded clonally by week 6. Individuals who were partial responders at 0.1-3.0 mg/kg had clonal expansion that ranked among the lowest.

Details on this clone: Its antigen is not identified.

TCRdb's table, derived via immunoSEQ multiplex PCR, lists solely in-frame clones and lacks some. Here the sample spans more than 30,000 clones, roughly nine tenths being singletons. The sequenced sample was CD4+ or CD8+ T cells sorted from blood, obtained in a trial of the OX40 agonist ivuxolimab. The TCR was taken from an adult with an advanced solid tumor such as melanoma, head and neck, liver or kidney cancer.

CDR3 in DNA: TGTGCCAGCAGCTTAGTACAGGGAGGAGAGACCCAGTACTTC. Translated: CASSLVQGGETQYF. The V call is TRBV7-9, the J call TRBJ2-5; possibly TRBD1 or TRBD2 for D (6 bases each). Looked up from germline, CDR1 is SEHNR and CDR2 is FQNEAQ (reference sequence). This CDR3 region has 14 residues. V gave up 1 base and J gave up 4 bases, with 10 bases separating them. Complete variable domain (other parts from reference TRBV7-9 and TRBJ2-5): DTGVSQNPRHKITKRGQNVTFRCDPISEHNRLYWYRQTLGQGPEFLTYFQNEAQLEKSRLLSDRFSAERPKGSFSTLEIQRTEQGDSAMYLCASSLVQGGETQYFGPGTRLLVL.